This section outlines one TCR beta chain sequence together with its context. Its antigen is unknown. No much larger clonotype is one base removed from it; base qualities were not supplied. TCRbeta CDR3 regions were amplified from genomic DNA using the immunoSEQ Assay, a bias-controlled multiplex PCR. In the paper's pipeline: Within the assay, amplification of reference gene primers was used to estimate how many nucleated cells each sample contained. To quantify the absolute abundance of each unique TCRbeta CDR3 rearrangement, sequence reads were collapsed and filtered. Productive Simpson clonality was computed per sample as the square root of Simpson's diversity index over productive rearrangements. TCRdb retrieved this table from immuneACCESS and kept in-frame rearrangements only. Not all clones are present; in checked studies, unresolved V genes account for under half, and no reason is known for the remainder. Clone size and V and J calls were adopted from that table, with D and trimming inferred from the DNA. The sample profile shows 30,000 to 40,000 clones; roughly 88% of them were found once. Roughly a tenth of the sample belongs to the ten largest clones.

These data belong to a study of blood T cell repertoires in COVID-19 (dated by TCRdb to about 2020). Notes on the research overall: Samples from collaborators originated in the United States, Italy and Spain and spanned both the acute and convalescent phases of COVID-19. The repertoires were made available in a free public database intended to serve as a resource for research on the immune response to SARS-CoV-2. Sample metadata almost always included a de-identified subject ID, COVID-19 status, age in years and sex. The material from the prospective study consisted of cDNA or gDNA derived from T cells, B-cell-depleted T cells, or PBMCs. Where available, HLA class I and class II types were taken from metadata supplied by the sample provider and were not determined by assay-based typing. Deeply sampled blood TCRbeta repertoires from subjects exposed to, actively infected with, or recovered from COVID-19 were included in the dataset. The samples were drawn from the first 160 participants of the ongoing ImmuneRACE study and from 1,254 subjects provided by 6 global collaborators.

Beyond this particular receptor, the publication reports: How much clinical and demographic metadata was included differed by source and by participant, and the metadata was provided uncurated.

Whole blood was collected in K2EDTA tubes by collaborating institutions according to the institutions' own protocols. For TCRbeta analysis, collaborators shipped samples as frozen whole blood, isolated PBMCs, or DNA extracted from either of those sample types. What was sequenced was peripheral blood. This clonotype was obtained from a human donor in a cohort sampled during active COVID-19.

CDR3 loop: CASTKWGPTSSGELFF. The nucleotides read TGTGCCAGCACCAAATGGGGCCCTACCTCCTCCGGGGAGCTGTTTTTT. Here the chain combines TRBV7-8 and TRBJ2-2, and possibly TRBD1, on 5 matching bases. The V end loses 7 bases and the J end loses 6 bases, and a stretch of 21 bases separates them. The CDR3 measures 16 amino acids from cysteine to phenylalanine. Only the CDR3 region is kept as DNA, spanning 48 bases read in frame from base 1. The germline V gene gives CDR1 as SGHVS and CDR2 as FQNEAQ.